This TCR beta chain was sequenced for a study of shared clonotypes between healthy human individuals. Trimming at V came to 0 bases and at J to 9 bases, leaving 5 bases not matched to a gene. The CDR3 contains 15 residues. CDR1 is SGHNT, CDR2 YYREEE, per germline (reference sequence). This clone has only one observation. Its target is not known. Overall study findings and caveats: Memory subsets had estimated richness that was generally smaller than that of naive subsets.

All participating donors were Caucasian adults from Nashville, Tennessee. Methods used by the authors: As immunoSEQ supplied junction-only sequences (without quality scores), filtering differed. Sequenced by immunoSEQ multiplex PCR; TCRdb stores in-frame clones only, minus some. V, J and clone size were drawn from that table, and D and trimming were deduced from the DNA. Of more than 400,000 clones in the sample, about 96% are singletons; the top ten hold 0.06%. V usage is TRBV5-4 and J usage is TRBJ2-1; the match to TRBD2 covers 11 bases. This sequence originates from a woman aged 25 to 45 in good health. The material sequenced was naive CD4+ T cells sorted from blood. Sample subset: CD45RA+ positively selected. The CDR3 here is CASSLALAGVPEQFF. CDR3 DNA: TGTGCCAGCAGCTTGGCACTAGCGGGAGTTCCTGAGCAGTTCTTC.